This TCR beta chain was profiled in a study of cytomegalovirus exposure and HLA in healthy donors. The PCR had 60 Vbeta and 13 Jbeta primers. Clones were read by immunoSEQ multiplex PCR, and TCRdb kept only the in-frame ones, dropping some. The sample contains 200,000 or so clones, 82% of which appear only once. V was trimmed by 10 bases and J by 1 base, leaving 16 bases between them. The CDR3 runs 14 residues. Germline loops: CDR1 PRHDT, CDR2 FYEKMQ (reference sequence). This chain connects TRBV13 to TRBJ1-1; TRBD1 might be the D (5 bases). The receptor's source is a boy aged 2 to 10 in good health and CMV-seronegative. The sequencing input was PBMCs. This chain's CDR3 is CATPLRGKNTEAFF. CDR3 DNA: TGTGCCACTCCTCTCCGGGGGAAGAACACTGAAGCTTTCTTT.